This T cell receptor (beta chain) appears in the sequencing data of a study of response to subunit inactivated influenza vaccine. Study-level results: Authors suggested each seasonal flu vaccination may recruit only limited numbers of new T cells.

This clonotype showed up just a few times. What it binds is unknown. A single record per CDR3 protein comes from TCRdb applying MiXCR to the RT-PCR reads. The sample shows just over 300,000 distinct CDR3 sequences, 20% to 25% of them seen only once. Germline CDR1 MGHRA, CDR2 YSYEKL. V was shortened by 8 bases and J by 1 base, with 11 bases between the two germline ends. This CDR3 comprises 14 residues. The receptor was derived from a man between 50 and 69 years old who received an inactivated influenza vaccine. This rearrangement joins TRBV4-1 to TRBJ2-2; D is ambiguous. The specimen comprised PBMCs from blood, sampled around 22 months after vaccination. The CDR3 region has the DNA TGCGCCAGCCAGGAAGTACGGAACACCGGGGAGCTGTTTTTT. Protein product: CASQEVRNTGELFF.